The rows below give T cell receptor beta chains drawn from one sample of a study of breast tumors, draining lymph nodes, adjacent tissues. TCRdb recomputed calls from the multiplex PCR reads with MiXCR, one row per CDR3 protein. The sample gives 200,000 to 250,000 distinct CDR3 sequences, about 34% of which show up once; 3% to 4% is in the top ten. Sequencing used axillary lymph node tissue. These receptors all stem from a female donor with breast cancer. Some clones in this sample may be carry-over from other donors' samples. Both conserved end residues are part of each CDR3. Each record gives: J gene, clone size, V gene, D gene, CDR3 DNA, CDR3 protein. A D gene is named only where the DNA matches it firmly. Where a row states a size, it is once, few, many or the class of an expanded clone; other rows omit it.

TRBJ2-1	NA	TRBV29-1	TRBD2	TGCAGCGTTGAAGACAATCGGGAGGGTACAAATGAGCAGTTCTTC	CSVEDNREGTNEQFF
TRBJ2-2	many	TRBV15	NA	TGTGCCACCAGCAGAGATAACAGGCCATCACCCGGGGAGCTGTTTTTT	CATSRDNRPSPGELFF
TRBJ2-7	few	TRBV7-8	TRBD2	TGTGCCAGCAGCTCCACCTCCCAGACTAGCGGGGTGAGCCCCTACGAGCAGTACTTC	CASSSTSQTSGVSPYEQYF
TRBJ2-7	NA	TRBV4-1	NA	TGCGCCAGCAGCCCACGCCCGGACCCGAACGAGCAGTACTTC	CASSPRPDPNEQYF
TRBJ2-4	NA	TRBV6-6	NA	TGTGCCAGCAGTCACTCGGGGCAGCGGTGGTGGTTC	CASSHSGQRWWF
TRBJ2-3	many	TRBV5-6	NA	TGTGCCAGCAGCCCAGAAAATACAGATACGCAGTATTTT	CASSPENTDTQYF
TRBJ2-3	many	TRBV10-3	NA	TGTGCCATCAGTGCGGCAGATACGCAGTATTTT	CAISAADTQYF
TRBJ2-2	many	TRBV5-1	NA	TGCGCCAGCAGCTTGAGGAATACCAACACCGGGGAGCTGTTTTTT	CASSLRNTNTGELFF
TRBJ2-7	NA	TRBV6-5	NA	TGTGCCAGCAGCCCGAGGGCAGGGAGAGGCTACGAGCAGTACTTC	CASSPRAGRGYEQYF
TRBJ2-7	NA	TRBV10-3	TRBD1	TGTGCCACTGGACAGGGATCCGAGCAGTACTTC	CATGQGSEQYF
TRBJ1-1	few	TRBV7-2	NA	TGTGCCAGCAGCACGGCAGGGTTCGTCGCTTTCTTT	CASSTAGFVAFF
TRBJ2-1	many	TRBV4-2	TRBD2	TGTGCCAGCAGCCAAGGTTTTCTAGCGGGGTTCAATGAGCAGTTCTTC	CASSQGFLAGFNEQFF
TRBJ1-2	many	TRBV14	NA	NA	CASSVTFGAGYTF
TRBJ1-6	many	TRBV3-1	TRBD1	TGTGCCAGCAGCCAAGATGGGACAGGGGATTCACCCCTCCACTTT	CASSQDGTGDSPLHF
TRBJ2-3	many	TRBV6-5	NA	TGTGCCAGCAGTTACCGGGCAGAATACACAGATACGCAGTATTTT	CASSYRAEYTDTQYF
TRBJ2-2	many	TRBV10-1	NA	TGCGCCAGCAGTGAGCGGCAGAACACCGGGGAGCTGTTTTTT	CASSERQNTGELFF
TRBJ1-5	NA	TRBV5-5	TRBD1	TGTACCAGCAGCCTAGGGACAGACAATCAGCCCCAGCATTTT	CTSSLGTDNQPQHF
TRBJ2-3	many	TRBV4-3	NA	TGCGCCAGCAGCCAAGAAAGGGGTTATACGCAGTATTTT	CASSQERGYTQYF
TRBJ2-7	NA	TRBV18	TRBD2	TGTGCCAGCTCACCACGTAACAGCCTGGGGGGGGAGCAGTACTTC	CASSPRNSLGGEQYF
TRBJ2-1	many	TRBV15	TRBD2	TGTGCCACCAGCTCGGGACTAGCGGGGGGTGAGTTCTTC	CATSSGLAGGEFF
TRBJ2-3	few	TRBV12-3/TRBV12-4	TRBD1	TGTGCCAGCAGTTCCGGCGCTCGACAGGGAGTAGATACGCAGTATTTT	CASSSGARQGVDTQYF
TRBJ2-3	NA	TRBV11-2	TRBD1	TGTGCCAGCAGCTTAAAAGCAGGGGGCGGGTGGAGCACAGATACGCAGTATTTT	CASSLKAGGGWSTDTQYF
TRBJ2-2	many	TRBV19	NA	TGTGCCAGTAGTATCGCACAGGGTTCCACCGGGGAGCTGTTTTTT	CASSIAQGSTGELFF
TRBJ2-1	many	TRBV6-6	NA	TGTGCCAGCAGGAACGACAGGAATGAGCAGTTCTTC	CASRNDRNEQFF
TRBJ2-1	many	TRBV24-1	NA	TGTGCCACCATGGGAAACAATGAGCAGTTCTTC	CATMGNNEQFF
TRBJ2-3	many	TRBV5-1	TRBD2	TGCGCCAGCAGCTTGTGGCTAGCGGGAGACACAGATACGCAGTATTTT	CASSLWLAGDTDTQYF
TRBJ1-6	NA	TRBV2	NA	TGTGCCAGCAGTGGAGGGCGGGGGTCACCCCTCCACTTT	CASSGGRGSPLHF
TRBJ2-6	NA	TRBV7-8	TRBD2	TGTGCCAGCAGCTTAAGGCTAGCGGGGACAACTGGGGCCAACGTCCTGACTTTC	CASSLRLAGTTGANVLTF
TRBJ2-1	many	TRBV12-3/TRBV12-4	NA	TGTGCCAGCAGTTTATTTGGTGAGCAGTTCTTC	CASSLFGEQFF
TRBJ2-7	NA	TRBV28	NA	TGTGCCAGCAGATCTAGCTCCTACGAGCAGTACTTC	CASRSSSYEQYF
TRBJ2-1	NA	TRBV29-1	TRBD2	TGCAGCGTTGGTAGCGGGGGTTACAATGAGCAGTTCTTC	CSVGSGGYNEQFF
TRBJ2-3	many	TRBV14	NA	TGTGCCAGCAGCCAAGAGCCTAGCAGGGCAGATACGCAGTATTTT	CASSQEPSRADTQYF
TRBJ1-4	many	TRBV12-3/TRBV12-4	NA	TGTGCCAGCAATCCCGGCGGGACTAATGAAAAACTGTTTTTT	CASNPGGTNEKLFF
TRBJ2-6	NA	TRBV7-3	NA	TGTGCCAGCAGCTTATTCACGGCAGCCTCTGGGGCCAACCTCCTGACTTTC	CASSLFTAASGANLLTF
TRBJ1-2	NA	TRBV29-1	TRBD1	TGCAGCCACCAAACCGGGACAGGGGGCGAAAGCTATGGCTACACCTTC	CSHQTGTGGESYGYTF
TRBJ2-2	many	TRBV5-1	NA	TGCGCCAGCAGGCCAGGGGAGGTCGGGGAGCTGTTTTTT	CASRPGEVGELFF
TRBJ2-1	NA	TRBV12-3/TRBV12-4	TRBD2	TGTGCCAGCACTAAAGAAACGGCCGGGGGGGGTGAGCAGTTCTTC	CASTKETAGGGEQFF
TRBJ1-4	NA	TRBV11-2	NA	TGTGCCAGCAGCTTAGCATCGGGGATATATGAAAAACTGTTTTTT	CASSLASGIYEKLFF
TRBJ1-1	NA	TRBV19	NA	TGTGCCAGTAGTATCTACCTCATGAACACTGAAGCTTTCTTT	CASSIYLMNTEAFF
TRBJ1-6	NA	TRBV25-1	TRBD1	TGTGCCAGCCGGACAGGGTTTGATAATTCACCCCTCCACTTT	CASRTGFDNSPLHF
TRBJ2-1	many	TRBV7-3	TRBD2	TGTGCCAGCAGCTCCTCGGGACTAGCGGGATGGCAGCAGTTCTTC	CASSSSGLAGWQQFF
TRBJ1-3	many	TRBV7-9	TRBD1	TGTGCCAGCAGCTTAGACGGGACAGGGTGGATCTCTGGAAACACCATATATTTT	CASSLDGTGWISGNTIYF
TRBJ1-3	few	TRBV6-1	TRBD1	TGTGCCAGTGAGACAGGGGGCATAGGAAACACCATATATTTT	CASETGGIGNTIYF
TRBJ2-1	few	TRBV10-1	TRBD2	TGCGCCAGCAGTAAGGGGACTAGCGGGGGGAAGTACAATGAGCAGTTCTTC	CASSKGTSGGKYNEQFF
TRBJ2-5	many	TRBV9	TRBD2	TGTGCCAGCAGCGTAGACGCGGGAGTTTGGGAGACCCAGTACTTC	CASSVDAGVWETQYF
TRBJ2-1	NA	TRBV10-3	NA	TGTGCCATCAGTTCGGGGGCCGCGAACACCGGGAGATACAATGAGCAGTTCTTC	CAISSGAANTGRYNEQFF
TRBJ2-2	once	TRBV24-1	TRBD2	TGTGCCACCCAACTAGCGGGAGCGGGGACCGGGGAGCTGTTTTTT	CATQLAGAGTGELFF
TRBJ1-2	many	TRBV7-2	TRBD1	TGTGCCAGCAGCTTAGGGACAGGTGACTATGGCTACACCTTC	CASSLGTGDYGYTF
TRBJ2-2	many	TRBV2	NA	TGTGCCAGCAGTGGTTCCAGGGGGGCGAACACCGGGGAGCTGTTTTTT	CASSGSRGANTGELFF
TRBJ2-1	NA	TRBV20-1	NA	TGCAGTGCTCGGGGGGCAGCCTACAATGAGCAGTTCTTC	CSARGAAYNEQFF
TRBJ2-1	few	TRBV6-5	TRBD2	TGTGCCAGCAGTTACCGGGAGGGTTGGAATGAGCAGTTCTTC	CASSYREGWNEQFF
TRBJ2-7	NA	TRBV6-5	NA	TGTGCCGGTGGGGACACCTCCTACGAGCAGTACTTC	CAGGDTSYEQYF
TRBJ2-3	NA	TRBV7-2	TRBD2	TGTGCCAGCAGCTTTCGGTCGGGGGGGACGCAGTATTTT	CASSFRSGGTQYF
TRBJ2-3	many	TRBV11-2	NA	TGTGCCAGCAGCTTAGGACGGAACAGGGCCGGGGAGGCGCAGTATTTT	CASSLGRNRAGEAQYF
TRBJ2-7	many	TRBV6-5	NA	TGTGCCAGCAGTCACTCGGGGCAGGGCTACGAGCAGTACTTC	CASSHSGQGYEQYF
TRBJ1-5	many	TRBV6-6	NA	TGTGCCAGCAGTCTTTCGGGGGGCAATCAGCCCCAGCATTTT	CASSLSGGNQPQHF
TRBJ2-7	many	TRBV11-2	NA	TGTGCCAGCAGCTTTCAACCCAGACCGATGTCCTACGAGCAGTACTTC	CASSFQPRPMSYEQYF
TRBJ2-4	few	TRBV7-8	NA	TGTGCCAGCAGCTCGTGGAGGGTCCAAAACATTCAGTACTTC	CASSSWRVQNIQYF
TRBJ1-5	many	TRBV7-8	NA	TGTGCCAGCAGCTCGCAGGGTAGTCAAAGCAATCAGCCCCAGCATTTT	CASSSQGSQSNQPQHF